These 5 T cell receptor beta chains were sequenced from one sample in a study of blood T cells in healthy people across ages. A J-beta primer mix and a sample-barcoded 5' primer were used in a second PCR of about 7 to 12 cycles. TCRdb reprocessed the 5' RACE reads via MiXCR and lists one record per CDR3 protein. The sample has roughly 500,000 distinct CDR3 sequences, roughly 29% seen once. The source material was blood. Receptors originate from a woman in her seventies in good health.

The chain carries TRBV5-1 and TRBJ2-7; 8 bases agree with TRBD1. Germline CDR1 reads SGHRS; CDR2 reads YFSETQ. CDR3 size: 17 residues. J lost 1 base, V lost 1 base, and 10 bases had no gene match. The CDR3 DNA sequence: TGCGCCAGCAGCTTGAGGGGCAGGGGGCGAAATTCCTACGAGCAGTACTTC. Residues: CASSLRGRGRNSYEQYF. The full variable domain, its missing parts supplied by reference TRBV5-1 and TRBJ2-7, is KAGVTQTPRYLIKTRGQQVTLSCSPISGHRSVSWYQQTPGQGLQFLFEYFSETQRNKGNFPGRFSGRQFSNSRSEMNVSTLELGDSALYLCASSLRGRGRNSYEQYFGPGTRLTVT.

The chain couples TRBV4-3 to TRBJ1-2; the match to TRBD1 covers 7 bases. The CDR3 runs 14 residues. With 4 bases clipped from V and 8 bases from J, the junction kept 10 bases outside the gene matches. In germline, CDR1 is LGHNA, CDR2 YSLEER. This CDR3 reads CASSREGAGRGYTF. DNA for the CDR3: TGCGCCAGCAGCCGAGAGGGGGCCGGGCGAGGCTACACCTTC.

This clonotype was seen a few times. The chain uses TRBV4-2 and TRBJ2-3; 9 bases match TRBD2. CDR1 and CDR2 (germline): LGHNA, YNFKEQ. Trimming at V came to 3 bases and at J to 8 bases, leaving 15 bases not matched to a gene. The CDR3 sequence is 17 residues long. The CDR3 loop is CASSHNVGRGGSATQYF. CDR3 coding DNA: TGTGCCAGCAGCCATAATGTTGGGCGGGGGGGTTCGGCTACGCAGTATTTT.

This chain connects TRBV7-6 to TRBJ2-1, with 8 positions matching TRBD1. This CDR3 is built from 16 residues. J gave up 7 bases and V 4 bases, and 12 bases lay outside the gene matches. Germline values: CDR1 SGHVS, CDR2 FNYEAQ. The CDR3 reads CASSSTGRGRLNEQFF. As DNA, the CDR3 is TGTGCCAGCAGCTCTACGGGCAGGGGGCGATTAAATGAGCAGTTCTTC.

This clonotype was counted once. The CDR3 region is CASSPGETQETQYF. CDR3 sequence (DNA): TGCGCCAGCAGTCCGGGAGAAACCCAAGAGACCCAGTACTTC. The chain joins TRBV4-3 to TRBJ2-5, with D maybe TRBD2 (6 bases). The V end was cut by 6 bases, the J end by 1 base, with 12 bases between. The CDR3 loop spans 14 amino acids. Germline CDR1 is LGHNA and CDR2 is YSLEER.